The 17 T cell receptor beta chains reported below all come from one sample, sequenced in a study of T cell responses to AZD1222 COVID-19 vaccine. Some clones are missing from TCRdb's copy, which holds only in-frame ones; the method was immunoSEQ multiplex PCR. The repertoire holds under 150,000 clones, with about nine tenths as singletons. Sequenced here: peripheral blood, sampled on day 0 of AZD1222 vaccination. The receptors here all came from an adult in good health.

This chain connects TRBV24-1 to TRBJ2-2, with D hard to call. CDR1 is KGHDR, CDR2 SFDVKD, per germline. This CDR3 has 15 amino acids. Trimming took off 4 bases at V and 5 bases at J, with 13 bases between the two ends. The CDR3 nucleotides are TGTGCCACCAGTGACACCGTCGTACGGACCGGGGAGCTGTTTTTT. It is translated as CATSDTVVRTGELFF.

V usage is TRBV28 and J usage is TRBJ2-7, with D possibly TRBD2 on 6 matching bases. CDR1 is MDHEN and CDR2 is SYDVKM in the germline V gene. The V end was cut by 7 bases, the J end by 0 bases, with 13 bases between. This CDR3 region has 14 residues. The CDR3 DNA is TGTGCCAGCACCGCCGGGGGTAGCTCCTACGAGCAGTACTTC. It yields the protein CASTAGGSSYEQYF. Variable domain in full (rest from reference TRBV28 and TRBJ2-7): DVKVTQSSRYLVKRTGEKVFLECVQDMDHENMFWYRQDPGLGLRLIYFSYDVKMKEKGDIPEGYSVSREKKERFSLILESASTNQTSMYLCASTAGGSSYEQYFGPGTRLTVT.

V gene TRBV28 combines with J gene TRBJ1-1; 7 nucleotides agree with TRBD1. V shed 10 bases and J 0 bases; nucleotides not matched to a gene: 5. The CDR3 contains 13 residues. CDR1 and CDR2 from the germline V gene are MDHEN and SYDVKM. The CDR3 DNA reads TGTGCCACTACAGGGGTTATGAACACTGAAGCTTTCTTT. Translation gives CATTGVMNTEAFF. Full variable domain (rest looked up from reference TRBV28 and TRBJ1-1): DVKVTQSSRYLVKRTGEKVFLECVQDMDHENMFWYRQDPGLGLRLIYFSYDVKMKEKGDIPEGYSVSREKKERFSLILESASTNQTSMYLCATTGVMNTEAFFGQGTRLTVV.

The genes are TRBV4-1 and TRBJ2-2, with TRBD2 as a possible D gene (5 bases). Germline CDR1 reads MGHRA; CDR2 reads YSYEKL. The CDR3 is 14 residues long. Trimming stripped 5 bases from V and 8 bases from J, with 15 bases between. CDR3 nucleotide sequence: TGCGCCAGCAGCGCAGAACGGGGTGGGGGGGAGCTGTTTTTT. Amino acid sequence: CASSAERGGGELFF.

V usage is TRBV30 and J usage is TRBJ2-7; the D gene is possibly TRBD2 (6 bases). This CDR3 region has 14 residues. The V gene's germline CDR1 is GTSNPN and CDR2 SVGIG (reference sequence). Trimming left V 1 base short and J 0 bases short, with 10 bases between. The CDR3 reads CAWSAGGSSYEQYF. CDR3 DNA sequence: TGTGCCTGGAGTGCTGGGGGGAGCTCCTACGAGCAGTACTTC.

This chain links TRBV7-3 with TRBJ2-5; 11 bases match TRBD1. Germline V lookup: CDR1 SGHTA, CDR2 FQGTGA. Losses at the gene ends were 3 bases for V and 5 bases for J; bases not matched to a gene: 5. This CDR3 has 15 residues. The CDR3 DNA reads TGTGCCAGCAGCTTCGGACAGGGGGCTCGGGAGACCCAGTACTTC. Its translation: CASSFGQGARETQYF. The whole variable domain, remainder taken from reference TRBV7-3 and TRBJ2-5, is GAGVSQTPSNKVTEKGKYVELRCDPISGHTALYWYRQSLGQGPEFLIYFQGTGAADDSGLPNDRFFAVRPEGSVSTLKIQRTERGDSAVYLCASSFGQGARETQYFGPGTRLLVL.

This sequence joins TRBV2 and TRBJ2-7, with D possibly TRBD2 on 6 matching bases. Trimming pared 5 bases from V and 0 bases from J, leaving 14 bases between. The CDR3 totals 15 residues. Germline CDR1 reads SNHLY; CDR2 reads FYNNEI. The CDR3 sequence is CASSPTPTSSYEQYF. The CDR3 coding sequence is TGTGCCAGCAGTCCCACCCCGACTAGCTCCTACGAGCAGTACTTC. Based on the CDR3 plus reference TRBV2 and TRBJ2-7, the full variable domain is EPEVTQTPSHQVTQMGQEVILRCVPISNHLYFYWYRQILGQKVEFLVSFYNNEISEKSEIFDDQFSVERPDGSNFTLKIRSTKLEDSAMYFCASSPTPTSSYEQYFGPGTRLTVT.

The chain links TRBV28 to TRBJ1-6; TRBD1 matches 7 bases. Germline V gene lookup returns CDR1 MDHEN and CDR2 SYDVKM. After removal of 4 bases from V and 7 bases from J, the junction contained 4 bases not matched to a gene. CDR3 length equals 14 residues. The CDR3 here is CASSSPGQNSPLHF. DNA for the CDR3: TGTGCCAGCAGTTCGCCGGGACAGAATTCACCCCTCCACTTT.

The genes are TRBV28 and TRBJ1-4; tentatively, D is TRBD1 (6 bases). The CDR3 loop spans 12 amino acids. Germline lookup yields CDR1 MDHEN and CDR2 SYDVKM. Trimming pared 2 bases from V and 11 bases from J, leaving 9 bases between. CDR3 coding DNA: TGTGCCAGCAGTTTACGGGGGGCGAAACTGTTTTTT. It codes for CASSLRGAKLFF.

To note about this clone: This CDR3 is also generated by other DNA sequences in the sample. The CDR3 spells CASSLQGMNTEAFF. CDR3 in DNA: TGCGCCAGCAGCCTCCAGGGCATGAACACTGAAGCTTTCTTT. The V call is TRBV5-1, the J call TRBJ1-1, with D perhaps TRBD1 (5 bases). Germline CDR1 SGHRS, CDR2 YFSETQ. Trimming removed 4 bases from V and 0 bases from J, with 10 bases in between. This CDR3 is built from 14 residues.

This chain uses TRBV24-1 with TRBJ2-2; D is perhaps TRBD2 (6 bases). The germline CDR1 and CDR2 sequences are KGHDR and SFDVKD. The V gene lost 0 bases and the J gene lost 2 bases, with 15 bases spanning the gap. The CDR3 has 18 residues. In DNA, the CDR3 is TGTGCCACCAGTGATTTGCGGAGGGGCCCCGAAAACACCGGGGAGCTGTTTTTT. Amino acid sequence: CATSDLRRGPENTGELFF.

The genes are TRBV2 and TRBJ1-5, with no clear D. Germline CDR1 reads SNHLY; CDR2 reads FYNNEI. The CDR3 has 11 residues. Trimming took 3 bases from V and 6 from J, leaving 3 bases between them. In nucleotides, the CDR3 is TGTGCCAGCAGTGATGGTCAGCCCCAGCATTTT. Its translation is CASSDGQPQHF.

The J gene is TRBJ1-6, the V gene TRBV5-1, with TRBD1 matching over 8 bases. Germline V CDR1 and CDR2: SGHRS, YFSETQ. The CDR3 consists of 16 residues. V lost 4 bases and J lost 4; bases outside the gene matches: 7. Here the CDR3 DNA reads TGCGCCAGCAGCAGCCCCGGGACAGGATATAATTCACCCCTCCACTTT. Translated, it gives CASSSPGTGYNSPLHF.

The chain is built from TRBV6-5 and TRBJ1-6, with 9 bases matching TRBD1. The CDR3 has 14 residues. The germline CDR1 and CDR2 sequences are MNHEY and SVGAGI. The V segment lost 9 bases and the J segment 7 bases; nucleotides outside the gene matches: 7. CDR3 region: CASKLQGANSPLHF. In DNA form, the CDR3 reads TGTGCCAGTAAACTACAGGGGGCGAATTCACCCCTCCACTTT.

V gene TRBV24-1 combines with J gene TRBJ2-7; TRBD1 is a possible D gene (6 bases). V lost 4 bases and J lost 2, with 11 bases in between. Germline loops: CDR1 KGHDR, CDR2 SFDVKD. The CDR3 consists of 14 residues. Here the CDR3 DNA reads TGTGCCACCAGTGAAAGAGACAGGACCTACGAGCAGTACTTC. Translation gives CATSERDRTYEQYF.

V and J are TRBV27 and TRBJ2-7, with TRBD2 identical over 9 bases. CDR1 is MNHEY, CDR2 SMNVEV, per germline (reference sequence). The CDR3 runs to 16 residues. Trimming at V came to 2 bases and at J to 5 bases, leaving 10 bases not matched to a gene. This CDR3 is CASSLVPGAGGHEQYF. The CDR3 bases are TGTGCCAGCAGTTTAGTTCCGGGAGCGGGAGGCCACGAGCAGTACTTC.

The gene calls are TRBV29-1 and TRBJ2-7; a weak D match, TRBD2 (5 bases). The CDR3 is made up of 13 amino acids. Germline V gene sequence: CDR1 SQVTM, CDR2 ANQGSEA. Trimming removed 1 base at V and 5 bases at J, with 12 bases between. The CDR3 region has the DNA TGCAGCGTTGAAGGCCCAAACGGGGACGAGCAGTACTTC. Its translation: CSVEGPNGDEQYF.